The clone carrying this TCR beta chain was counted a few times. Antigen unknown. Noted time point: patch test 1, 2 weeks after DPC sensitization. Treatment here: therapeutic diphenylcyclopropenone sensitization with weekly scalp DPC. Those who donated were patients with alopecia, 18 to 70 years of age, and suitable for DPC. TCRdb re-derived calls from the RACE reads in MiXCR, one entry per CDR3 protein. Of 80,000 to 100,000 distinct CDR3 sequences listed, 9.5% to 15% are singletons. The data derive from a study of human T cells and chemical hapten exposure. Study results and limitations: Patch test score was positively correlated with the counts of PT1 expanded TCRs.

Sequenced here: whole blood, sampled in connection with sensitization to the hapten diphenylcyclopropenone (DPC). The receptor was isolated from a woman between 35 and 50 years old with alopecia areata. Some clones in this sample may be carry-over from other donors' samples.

In DNA form, the CDR3 reads TGTGCCAGCAGCGAAAGACTAGCCTCCAATGAGCAGTTCTTC. Its protein is CASSERLASNEQFF. The gene calls are TRBV21-1 and TRBJ2-1; the table names TRBD2, a call not compared with the DNA. TRBV21-1 is shown as a pseudogene. The CDR3 sequence is 14 residues long.